Listed here are 10 T cell receptor beta chains from one sample, sequenced in a study of vaccination effects on CD4 cells after COVID-19. ViraFEST used viral peptide pools to expand antigen-specific CD4+ T cells before sequencing. At the end of around eleven days of culture, CD4+ T cells were isolated. BNT162b2 vaccine or mRNA-1273 vaccine was given to participants in two doses. Antigen specificity for these receptors is unknown. Sequencing was performed with immunoSEQ multiplex PCR; in TCRdb, only in-frame clones are kept and a portion is missing. The sample lists 12,000 or so clones, about 65% occurring once. This material consisted of CD4+ T cells from PBMCs cultured with SARS-CoV-2 spike peptides, taken after COVID-19 vaccination. These receptors were obtained from a human donor who received a COVID-19 vaccine.

The V call is TRBV6-5, the J call TRBJ2-1, with a weak D call TRBD1 (6 bases). The V and J ends lost 0 bases and 6 bases respectively, with 9 bases between them. The CDR3 runs 14 residues. Germline V gene lookup returns CDR1 MNHEY and CDR2 SVGAGI. The CDR3 loop reads CASSYSGTPNEQFF. For the CDR3, the DNA is TGTGCCAGCAGTTACTCGGGGACACCCAATGAGCAGTTCTTC.

CDR3 loop: CASSLYRGSYEQYF. As DNA, the CDR3 is TGCGCCAGCAGCCTCTACCGAGGGTCCTACGAGCAGTACTTC. The rearrangement uses TRBV5-1 and TRBJ2-7; the D gene is possibly TRBD2 (5 bases). Germline loops: CDR1 SGHRS, CDR2 YFSETQ. V gave up 4 bases and J gave up 1 base, with 12 bases separating them. The CDR3 length is 14 residues.

This clone was counted once. CDR3 sequence: CASSHGTVNTEAFF. CDR3 in DNA: TGTGCCAGCAGCCACGGGACGGTGAACACTGAAGCTTTCTTT. This chain connects TRBV6-2 or TRBV6-3 to TRBJ1-1, with D tentatively TRBD1 (5 bases). The CDR3 spans 14 residues. With 6 bases removed from V and 0 bases from J, the gap between germline ends came to 11 bases. CDR1 and CDR2 (germline): MNHEY, SVGEGT.

The rearrangement uses TRBV6-2 or TRBV6-3 and TRBJ1-2; D unclear. Looked up from germline, CDR1 is MNHEY and CDR2 is SVGEGT. The CDR3 is 12 residues long. The V and J ends lost 4 bases and 4 bases respectively, with 7 bases between them. The DNA of the CDR3 is TGTGCCAGCAGTTCCCACCCCTATGGCTACACCTTC. This codes for CASSSHPYGYTF.

CDR3: CASSLGTSGSTDTQYF. The CDR3 nucleotides are TGCGCCAGCAGCTTGGGGACTAGCGGGAGCACAGATACGCAGTATTTT. The rearrangement uses TRBV5-1 and TRBJ2-3; TRBD2 agrees at 11 bases. After removal of 0 bases from V and 0 bases from J, the junction contained 0 bases not matched to a gene. The germline V gene encodes CDR1 SGHRS and CDR2 YFSETQ. CDR3 size: 16 residues.

J is TRBJ2-2 and V is TRBV5-4; TRBD2 matches at 8 bases. The CDR3 length is 17 residues. V shed 2 bases, J shed 0 bases, and the junction held 6 bases outside the gene matches. From germline, CDR1 is SGHNT and CDR2 YYREEE (reference sequence). CDR3 coding DNA: TGTGCCAGCAGCTTCCCCCCGGGAGGGCCGAACACCGGGGAGCTGTTTTTT. It codes for CASSFPPGGPNTGELFF.

This clone is medium-sized within its sample. The CDR3 DNA is TGTGCCAGCTCACCAGGATCGTCAGGGACTAATGAAAAACTGTTTTTT. Its translation: CASSPGSSGTNEKLFF. The genes are TRBV18 and TRBJ1-4; perhaps TRBD1 as D (5 bases). CDR3 length: 16 residues. Trimming took off 2 bases at V and 2 bases at J, with 12 bases between the two ends. Per the germline V gene, CDR1 is KGHSH and CDR2 is LQKENI.

The chain combines TRBV10-3 with TRBJ1-6; D gene uncertain. Looked up from germline, CDR1 is ENHRY and CDR2 is SYGVKD. The CDR3 consists of 16 residues. V was clipped by 0 bases and J by 6 bases, with 12 bases between them. The CDR3 nucleotides are TGTGCCATCAGTGAGTCGAATTGGGATACTAATTCACCCCTCCACTTT. This translates into CAISESNWDTNSPLHF.

This rearrangement joins TRBV18 to TRBJ2-7; tentative D call: TRBD2 (6 bases). Germline V gene lookup returns CDR1 KGHSH and CDR2 LQKENI. The CDR3 is 15 residues long. Trimming shortened V by 6 bases and J by 0 bases, and 15 bases separated the two germline ends. This CDR3 reads CASSPGTRGSYEQYF. Here the CDR3 DNA reads TGTGCCAGCTCGCCCGGGACTCGGGGCTCCTACGAGCAGTACTTC.

This chain links TRBV5-1 with TRBJ2-1; TRBD1 aligns across 8 bases. The length of the CDR3 is 15 residues. V was clipped by 2 bases and J by 7 bases; unmatched bases: 8. CDR1 SGHRS and CDR2 YFSETQ come from the germline V gene. CDR3 DNA sequence: TGCGCCAGCAGCTTTCGGACAGGGACCTGGAATGAGCAGTTCTTC. Translated, it gives CASSFRTGTWNEQFF.